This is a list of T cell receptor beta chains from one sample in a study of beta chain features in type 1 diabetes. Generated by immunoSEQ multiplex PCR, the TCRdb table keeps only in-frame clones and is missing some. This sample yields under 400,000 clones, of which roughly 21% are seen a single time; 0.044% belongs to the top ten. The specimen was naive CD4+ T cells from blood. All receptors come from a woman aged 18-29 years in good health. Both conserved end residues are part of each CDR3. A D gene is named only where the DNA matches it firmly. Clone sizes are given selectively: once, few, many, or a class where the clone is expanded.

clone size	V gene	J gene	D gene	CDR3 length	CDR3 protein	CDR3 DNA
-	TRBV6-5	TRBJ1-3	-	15	CASSKLGGSGNTIYF	TGTGCCAGCAGTAAACTCGGCGGATCTGGAAACACCATATATTTT
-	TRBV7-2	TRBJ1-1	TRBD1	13	CASSRQGRTEAFF	TGTGCCAGCAGCCGACAGGGGAGAACTGAAGCTTTCTTT
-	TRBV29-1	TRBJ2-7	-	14	CSVGRQASSYEQYF	TGCAGCGTTGGGAGACAGGCGAGCTCCTACGAGCAGTACTTC
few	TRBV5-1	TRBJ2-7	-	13	CASSSADNYEQYF	TGCGCCAGCAGCTCGGCGGACAATTACGAGCAGTACTTC
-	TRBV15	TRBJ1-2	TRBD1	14	CATSRDRATYGYTF	TGTGCCACCAGCAGGGACAGGGCAACCTATGGCTACACCTTC
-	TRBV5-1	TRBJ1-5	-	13	CASSQDRDQPQHF	TGCGCCAGCAGCCAAGACAGAGATCAGCCCCAGCATTTT
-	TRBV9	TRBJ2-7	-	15	CASSVGAAKNYEQYF	TGTGCCAGCAGCGTAGGGGCCGCCAAGAACTACGAGCAGTACTTC
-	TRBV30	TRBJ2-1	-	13	CAWSVLGVYEQFF	TGTGCCTGGAGTGTACTCGGGGTTTATGAGCAGTTCTTC
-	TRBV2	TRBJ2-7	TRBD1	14	CASSEISGGYEQYF	TGTGCCAGCAGTGAGATCTCAGGGGGTTACGAGCAGTACTTC
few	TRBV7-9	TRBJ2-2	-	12	CASSPNTGELFF	TGTGCCAGCAGCCCAAACACCGGGGAGCTGTTTTTT
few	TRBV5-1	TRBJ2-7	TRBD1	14	CASSFRQGYDEQYF	TGCGCCAGCAGCTTCCGACAGGGATATGACGAGCAGTACTTC
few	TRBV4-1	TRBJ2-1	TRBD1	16	CASSQPPGQGNYEQFF	TGCGCCAGCAGCCAGCCACCGGGACAGGGGAACTATGAGCAGTTCTTC
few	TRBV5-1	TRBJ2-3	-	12	CASSLTGDTQYF	TGCGCCAGCAGCTTGACAGGCGATACGCAGTATTTT
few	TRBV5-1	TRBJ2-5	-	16	CASSPNPGTIQETQYF	TGCGCCAGCAGCCCGAATCCCGGGACAATACAAGAGACCCAGTACTTC
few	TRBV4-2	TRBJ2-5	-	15	CASSSRSGVRETQYF	TGTGCCAGCAGCTCCCGATCGGGGGTACGAGAGACCCAGTACTTC
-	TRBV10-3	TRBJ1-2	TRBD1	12	CASRAGQGLYTF	TGTGCCTCCCGGGCGGGACAGGGGCTCTACACCTTC
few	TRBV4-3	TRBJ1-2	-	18	CASSQNPGQRAQFYGYTF	TGCGCCAGCAGCCAGAACCCGGGACAAAGGGCGCAGTTCTATGGCTACACCTTC
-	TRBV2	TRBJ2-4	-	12	CASSVQGPIQYF	TGTGCCAGCAGTGTACAGGGTCCCATTCAGTACTTC
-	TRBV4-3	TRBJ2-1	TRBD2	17	CASSQDFATSGIGEQFF	TGCGCCAGCAGCCAAGATTTCGCGACTAGCGGGATAGGTGAGCAGTTCTTC
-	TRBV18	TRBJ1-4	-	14	CASSPRTSVEKLFF	TGTGCCAGCTCACCACGGACATCTGTGGAAAAACTGTTTTTT
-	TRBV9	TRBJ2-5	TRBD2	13	CASSTGGVETQYF	TGTGCCAGCAGCACGGGAGGGGTAGAGACCCAGTACTTC
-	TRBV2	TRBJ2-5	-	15	CASRDRANPLRTQYF	TGTGCCAGCAGAGACAGAGCCAACCCTCTTCGGACCCAGTACTTC
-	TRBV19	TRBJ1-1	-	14	CASSQQNLNTEAFF	TGTGCCAGTAGCCAACAGAATTTGAACACTGAAGCTTTCTTT
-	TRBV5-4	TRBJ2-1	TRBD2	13	CAGTSGRGNEQFF	TGTGCCGGAACTAGCGGGAGAGGTAATGAGCAGTTCTTC
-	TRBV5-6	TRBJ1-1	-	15	CASSRNRAGWTEAFF	TGTGCCAGCAGCAGAAACAGGGCAGGTTGGACTGAAGCTTTCTTT
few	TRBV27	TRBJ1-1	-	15	CASSPQQGKNTEAFF	TGTGCCAGCAGTCCCCAACAGGGTAAGAACACTGAAGCTTTCTTT
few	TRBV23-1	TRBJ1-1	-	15	CASSRRGTLVTEAFF	TGCGCCAGCAGTCGTCGAGGAACCTTGGTCACTGAAGCTTTCTTT
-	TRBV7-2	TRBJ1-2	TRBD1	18	CASSVMTGAPTFSYGYTF	TGTGCCAGCAGCGTAATGACAGGGGCCCCAACTTTTTCTTATGGCTACACCTTC
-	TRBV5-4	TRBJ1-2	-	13	CASRPLGTDGYTF	TGTGCCAGCAGACCGTTAGGGACTGATGGCTACACCTTC
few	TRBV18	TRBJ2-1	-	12	CASSPGGDEQFF	TGTGCCAGCTCACCAGGCGGGGATGAGCAGTTCTTC
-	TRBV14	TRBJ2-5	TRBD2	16	CASSQELAGVLETQYF	TGTGCCAGCAGCCAAGAATTAGCGGGAGTATTGGAGACCCAGTACTTC